The 26 T cell receptor beta chains presented below share a single source sample, sequenced in a study of Graves' ophthalmopathy and Graves' hyperthyroidism. RNA transcripts were the template, and TCR beta CDR3 regions were amplified from them. The workflow started with a first-round RT-PCR run with HTBI primers and then moved on to a second-round multiplex PCR. TCRdb fed the multiplex PCR reads into MiXCR, producing one record per CDR3 protein. The repertoire has 450,000 to 600,000 distinct CDR3 sequences, about 40% of them found once; the top ten carry over 3.5%. Sequences were obtained from peripheral blood or thyroid tissue (not recorded which). Source of these receptors: an adult man with Graves' hyperthyroidism.

This chain uses TRBV9 with TRBJ2-2, with D unclear. V lost 1 base, J lost 6 bases, and 4 bases lay in between. Germline V lookup: CDR1 SGDLS, CDR2 YYNGEE. CDR3 length: 12 amino acids. This CDR3 reads CASSVTAGELFF. The CDR3 DNA follows: TGTGCCAGCAGCGTAACAGCCGGGGAGCTGTTTTTT.

Ten or more counts support this clonotype. The chain combines TRBV15 with TRBJ2-7; TRBD2 might be the D (6 bases). CDR3 size: 13 residues. The ends were cut back, 8 bases at V and 1 base at J, with 12 bases in the middle. The V gene's germline CDR1 is LNHNV and CDR2 YYDKDF (reference sequence). The CDR3 bases are TGTGCCACCCGGGACTCCGGATCCTACGAGCAGTACTTC. This codes for CATRDSGSYEQYF.

This clonotype showed up many times. The J gene is TRBJ2-2, the V gene TRBV29-1; D ambiguous. CDR1 is SQVTM, CDR2 ANQGSEA, per germline. CDR3 size: 14 residues. V lost 3 bases and J lost 0, with 8 bases in between. In DNA, the CDR3 is TGCAGCGTTGACACGGGCACGAACACCGGGGAGCTGTTTTTT. Amino acid sequence: CSVDTGTNTGELFF.

This chain links TRBV12-3 or TRBV12-4 with TRBJ1-5; TRBD1 aligns across 10 bases. The CDR3 consists of 15 residues. V gave up 5 bases and J gave up 3 bases; unmatched junction bases: 4. The CDR3: CASSGQGVANQPQHF. Here the CDR3 DNA reads TGTGCCAGCAGTGGACAGGGGGTCGCCAATCAGCCCCAGCATTTT.

This clonotype was observed many times. The J gene is TRBJ1-1, the V gene TRBV5-1; D gene ambiguous. V lost 1 base and J 2 bases, leaving 9 bases between the germline ends. This CDR3 has 14 amino acids. Germline V gene data show CDR1 as SGHRS and CDR2 as YFSETQ. CDR3 DNA sequence: TGCGCCAGCAGCTTGCAGCAGACTAACACTGAAGCTTTCTTT. It specifies CASSLQQTNTEAFF.

Details on this clonotype: One end of the junction fails to match germline, which may point to a read error. The genes are TRBV29-1 and TRBJ1-2, with a tentative D call TRBD1 (6 bases). The CDR3 extends over 16 amino acids. CDR1 is SQVTM and CDR2 is ANQGSEA in the germline V gene. CDR3 in amino acids: CSVEGRGRGSVYGYTF. The CDR3 region has the DNA TGCAGTGTTGAAGGGAGGGGGAGGGGCTCCGTCTATGGCTACACCTTC.

This clonotype was observed at least ten times. The chain links TRBV5-1 to TRBJ2-5, with 7 bases matching TRBD1. Germline CDR1 is SGHRS and CDR2 is YFSETQ. V trimming: 2 bases; J trimming: 0 bases; junction bases outside the gene matches: 4. This CDR3 is built from 15 residues. CDR3 DNA: TGCGCCAGCAGCTTCGGGACAGCACACCAAGAGACCCAGTACTTC. Translation gives CASSFGTAHQETQYF.

Comments on this clonotype: A much larger clone differs from this one at a single base, so this may be a read error. The chain uses TRBV14 and TRBJ2-7; D remains ambiguous. CDR3 length: 15 amino acids. The germline CDR1 and CDR2 sequences are SGHDN and FVKESK. The CDR3 protein is CAGSRSRLGSYEQYF. In DNA form, the CDR3 reads TGTGCCGGCAGCCGATCTAGGTTAGGCTCCTACGAGCAGTACTTC. The variable domain in full, with the rest retrieved from reference TRBV14 and TRBJ2-7, is EAGVTQFPSHSVIEKGQTVTLRCDPISGHDNLYWYRRVMGKEIKFLLHFVKESKQDESGMPNNRFLAERTGGTYSTLKVQPAELEDSGVYFCAGSRSRLGSYEQYFGPGTRLTVT.

The chain uses TRBV6-5 and TRBJ2-3; TRBD2 matches 10 bases. Trimming removed 5 bases from V and 5 bases from J; junction bases left unmatched: 7. This CDR3 has 15 amino acids. Germline CDR1 MNHEY, CDR2 SVGAGI. The CDR3 here is CASSALAGMGDTQYF. DNA of the CDR3: TGTGCCAGCAGTGCACTAGCGGGGATGGGAGATACGCAGTATTTT.

The chain uses TRBV7-9 and TRBJ2-7; no clear D gene. The DNA end favors TRBJ2-1, so the J call may be wrong. CDR3 length: 12 amino acids. The germline V gene encodes CDR1 SEHNR and CDR2 FQNEAQ (reference sequence). Here the CDR3 DNA reads TGTGCCAGCAGCTTACATAACAATGAGCAGTTCTTC. Translation: CASSLHNNEQFF.

Regarding this clonotype: A read error may produce the germline difference seen at one junction end. The chain joins TRBV2 to TRBJ1-6; a weak D match, TRBD1 (6 bases). Germline CDR1 is SNHLY and CDR2 is FYNNEI. The CDR3 length is 13 residues. The DNA of the CDR3 is TGTGCCGGCAGTGATCAGGGGCATTCACCCCTCCACTTT. Residues: CAGSDQGHSPLHF. The variable domain in full, with the rest retrieved from reference TRBV2 and TRBJ1-6, is EPEVTQTPSHQVTQMGQEVILRCVPISNHLYFYWYRQILGQKVEFLVSFYNNEISEKSEIFDDQFSVERPDGSNFTLKIRSTKLEDSAMYFCAGSDQGHSPLHFGNGTRLTVT.

In the case of this clonotype: A much larger clone is a single base away; this may be a read error. The genes are TRBV5-1 and TRBJ2-6; 7 bases fit TRBD1. This CDR3 has 18 amino acids. V was pared by 2 bases and J by 0 bases, with 8 bases of the junction left unmatched. CDR1 SGHRS and CDR2 YFSETQ come from the germline V gene. The CDR3 nucleotides read TGCGCCAGCAGCTTTACAGGGGTACAAGGCTCTGGGGCCAACGTCCTGACTTTC. Encoded protein: CASSFTGVQGSGANVLTF.

The rearrangement uses TRBV29-1 and TRBJ2-5; 14 nucleotides align to TRBD2. This CDR3 has 15 residues. After removal of 4 bases from V and 5 bases from J, the junction contained 6 bases not matched to a gene. Germline CDR1 is SQVTM and CDR2 is ANQGSEA. CDR3 bases: TGCAGCGTTGCCGGGACTAGCGGGAGAGATGAGACCCAGTACTTC. Translated: CSVAGTSGRDETQYF.

This clonotype showed up many times. The gene calls are TRBV10-3 and TRBJ2-7, with 7 bases identical to TRBD2. V trimming: 10 bases; J trimming: 5 bases; junction bases outside the gene matches: 5. Germline CDR1 reads ENHRY; CDR2 reads SYGVKD. The CDR3 covers 11 residues. The CDR3 DNA reads TGTGCCACCACCCGGGGGGACGAGCAGTACTTC. This codes for CATTRGDEQYF.

The chain recombines TRBV11-1 with TRBJ2-3; TRBD2 matches 9 bases. Germline CDR1 and CDR2: SGHAT and FQDESV (reference sequence). There are 19 residues in the CDR3. V shed 0 bases, J shed 4 bases, and the junction held 14 bases outside the gene matches. The CDR3 coding sequence is TGTGCCAGCAGCTTAGCCCTAGCGGTTAGCGGGAGCGCGGCAGATACGCAGTATTTT. Translation gives CASSLALAVSGSAADTQYF. Full variable domain (missing parts from reference TRBV11-1 and TRBJ2-3): EAEVAQSPRYKITEKSQAVAFWCDPISGHATLYWYRQILGQGPELLVQFQDESVVDDSQLPKDRFSAERLKGVDSTLKIQPAELGDSAMYLCASSLALAVSGSAADTQYFGPGTRLTVL.

The gene calls are TRBV24-1 and TRBJ2-3, with TRBD1 identical over 7 bases. This CDR3 has 17 amino acids. Germline CDR1 is KGHDR and CDR2 is SFDVKD. The J segment lost 4 bases and the V segment lost 0 bases, leaving 9 bases of the junction unmatched. CDR3 in amino acids: CATSDLGGRGRADTQYF. CDR3 sequence (DNA): TGTGCCACCAGTGATTTGGGGGGTAGGGGGCGAGCAGATACGCAGTATTTT.

This clonotype was counted many times. V is TRBV7-6 and J is TRBJ2-7; 8 bases line up with TRBD1. J gave up 2 bases and V 5 bases, and 5 bases lay outside the gene matches. The CDR3 length is 14 residues. Germline CDR1 SGHVS, CDR2 FNYEAQ. The DNA of the CDR3 is TGTGCCAGCAGCAAGGAACAGGGGGCCTACGAGCAGTACTTC. Encoded protein: CASSKEQGAYEQYF. The complete variable domain, with remaining parts taken from reference TRBV7-6 and TRBJ2-7, reads GAGVSQSPRYKVTKRGQDVALRCDPISGHVSLYWYRQALGQGPEFLTYFNYEAQQDKSGLPNDRFSAERPEGSISTLTIQRTEQRDSAMYRCASSKEQGAYEQYFGPGTRLTVT.

A single count supports this clonotype. It may be a read error: a sequence one base away is much more abundant. The V call is TRBV7-2, the J call TRBJ1-5; 9 bases are a match to TRBD1. Trimming removed 5 bases from V and 5 bases from J; junction bases left unmatched: 4. CDR1 SGHTA and CDR2 FQGNSA come from the germline V gene. CDR3 size: 14 residues. This chain's CDR3 is CASSRGQGDQPQHF. DNA for the CDR3: TGTGCCAGCAGCCGGGGACAGGGAGATCAGCCCCAGCATTTT.

This clonotype turned up a few times. This rearrangement joins TRBV29-1 to TRBJ2-2, with D perhaps matching TRBD1 (6 bases). The CDR3 runs to 13 residues. V was pared by 4 bases and J by 1 base, with 7 bases between. Germline-derived CDR1 and CDR2 are SQVTM and ANQGSEA. CDR3 coding DNA: TGCAGCGTTGCGGGACAGAACACCGGGGAGCTGTTTTTT. Protein: CSVAGQNTGELFF.

The rearrangement joins TRBV2 to TRBJ2-2; 10 nucleotides match TRBD1. The trim removed 5 bases at V and 7 bases at J, leaving 19 bases unmatched. The CDR3 consists of 19 residues. Germline V gene data show CDR1 as SNHLY and CDR2 as FYNNEI. The CDR3 sequence is CASSYGTGDLRNNHGELFF. The DNA of the CDR3 is TGTGCCAGCAGTTATGGGACAGGGGACCTGAGAAATAATCACGGGGAGCTGTTTTTT.

The gene calls are TRBV7-9 and TRBJ2-7; no reliable D call. The DNA end favors TRBJ2-1, so the J call may be wrong. The CDR3 is 15 residues long. Germline V CDR1 and CDR2: SEHNR, FQNEAQ (reference sequence). CDR3 nucleotide sequence: TGTGCCAGCAGCCCTGGGCTCCAAGTGCCTAATGAGCAGTTCTTC. Translation gives CASSPGLQVPNEQFF.

In this sample, this clonotype turned up a few times. This CDR3 reads CASSQDPTGGLIETQYF. The CDR3 nucleotides read TGCGCCAGCAGCCAAGACCCGACAGGGGGTTTGATCGAGACCCAGTACTTC. This rearrangement joins TRBV4-1 to TRBJ2-5; 9 bases are shared with TRBD1. The germline gives CDR1 MGHRA, CDR2 YSYEKL. The CDR3 contains 17 residues. With V trimmed by 0 bases and J by 5 bases, 10 bases remained unmatched.

The table lists this clonotype with a few counts. This sequence joins TRBV7-8 and TRBJ2-5; D possibly corresponds to TRBD1 (6 bases). Germline values: CDR1 SGHVS, CDR2 FQNEAQ. The CDR3 loop spans 15 amino acids. The V end lost 5 bases, the J end lost 1 base, and 14 bases lay between the germline ends. The DNA of the CDR3 is TGTGCCAGCAGCCAAGAAGGACAGCTCCAAGAGACCCAGTACTTC. This gives the protein CASSQEGQLQETQYF.

This clonotype came up many times. The rearrangement links TRBV20-1 to TRBJ1-2; D ambiguous. This CDR3 contains 10 residues. Trimming cost V 6 bases and J 8 bases, with 10 bases left between them. Looked up from germline, CDR1 is DFQATT and CDR2 is SNEGSKA (reference sequence). The CDR3 loop is CSALQSGYTF. The CDR3 nucleotides read TGCAGTGCATTACAGTCGGGCTACACCTTC.

V and J are TRBV3-1 and TRBJ2-5; D unclear. Trimming pared 0 bases from V and 5 bases from J, leaving 13 bases between. The CDR3 contains 15 residues. Per germline, CDR1 LGHDT and CDR2 YNNKEL (reference sequence). DNA for the CDR3: TGTGCCAGCAGCCAAGATGGCTCAGACGGGGAGACCCAGTACTTC. Translated: CASSQDGSDGETQYF.

The chain joins TRBV6-1 to TRBJ2-7; 7 bases match TRBD2. The J call may be faulty, since TRBJ2-1 better matches the DNA end. CDR3 size: 14 residues. Germline V lookup: CDR1 MNHNS, CDR2 SASEGT. CDR3 in amino acids: CASRASGTYNEQFF. The CDR3, as DNA: TGTGCCAGCAGGGCTAGCGGCACCTACAATGAGCAGTTCTTC.